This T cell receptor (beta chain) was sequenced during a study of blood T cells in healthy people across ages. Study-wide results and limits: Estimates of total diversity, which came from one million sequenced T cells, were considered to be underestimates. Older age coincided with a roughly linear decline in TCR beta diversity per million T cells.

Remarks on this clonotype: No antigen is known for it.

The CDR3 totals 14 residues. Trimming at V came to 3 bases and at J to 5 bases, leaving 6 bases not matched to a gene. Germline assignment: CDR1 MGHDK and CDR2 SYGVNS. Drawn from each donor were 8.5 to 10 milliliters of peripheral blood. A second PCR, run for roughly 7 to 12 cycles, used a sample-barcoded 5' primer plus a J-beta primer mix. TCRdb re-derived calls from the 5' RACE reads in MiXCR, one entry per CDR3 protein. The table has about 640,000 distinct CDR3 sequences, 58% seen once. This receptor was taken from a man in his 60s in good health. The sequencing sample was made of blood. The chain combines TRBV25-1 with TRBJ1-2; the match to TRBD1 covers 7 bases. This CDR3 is CASSESGGWYGYTF. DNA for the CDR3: TGTGCCAGCAGTGAGTCAGGGGGATGGTATGGCTACACCTTC.